This is a list of T cell receptor beta chains from one sample in a study of T cells in localized non-small cell lung cancer. Clones were read by immunoSEQ multiplex PCR, and TCRdb kept only the in-frame ones, dropping some. The top ten clones hold roughly 6.6% of a sample with roughly 40,000 clones, roughly 79% of them seen once. The specimen comprised peripheral blood mononuclear cells, sampled before any cancer treatment. The origin of the receptors is a male donor aged 60 or older with stage II lung adenocarcinoma. Both conserved end residues are trimmed from each CDR3.

v_call: TRBV18
cdr3_aa: ASSPWGDQPQH

v_call: TRBV5-1
cdr3_aa: ASSLTGLGHEQF

v_call: TRBV11-2
cdr3_aa: ASSDWEGGRET

v_call: TRBV7-9
cdr3_aa: ASSLATGPNTGELF

v_call: TRBV6-1
cdr3_aa: ASSEPGGRAYNEQF

v_call: TRBV29-1
cdr3_aa: SVERGREPYEQY

v_call: TRBV30
cdr3_aa: AWNSGTGSNQPQH

v_call: TRBV30
cdr3_aa: AWGQAGADTQY

v_call: TRBV9
cdr3_aa: ASSEQGRGFGANVLT

v_call: TRBV2
cdr3_aa: ARALGQSNYGYT

v_call: TRBV30
cdr3_aa: AWSVWASPYEQY

v_call: TRBV28
cdr3_aa: ASSSTGGRETQY

v_call: TRBV7-3
cdr3_aa: ASSTGLAPTGELF

v_call: TRBV15
cdr3_aa: ATSRDETSGSTDTQY

v_call: TRBV6-5
cdr3_aa: ASSYSTSGSYEQY

v_call: TRBV28
cdr3_aa: ASSFLLSLAGGREGGTQY

v_call: TRBV15
cdr3_aa: ATSRDRYGTGVHEQY

v_call: TRBV15
cdr3_aa: ATSRDRGQLGAF

v_call: TRBV30
cdr3_aa: AWGSNRDLNTEAF

v_call: TRBV19
cdr3_aa: ASSIGQETQY

v_call: TRBV5-8
cdr3_aa: ASTQPFNTEAF

v_call: TRBV28
cdr3_aa: ASSFPGNTIY

v_call: TRBV19
cdr3_aa: ATHGRGGADYGYT

v_call: TRBV6-5
cdr3_aa: ASRRGGQGSVEQY

v_call: TRBV4-1
cdr3_aa: ASSPGGIIGDASGYT

v_call: TRBV6-5
cdr3_aa: ASSYRGQGLKAF

v_call: TRBV6-5
cdr3_aa: ASTSSGANVLT

v_call: TRBV6-5
cdr3_aa: ASSYPGERKETQY

v_call: TRBV7-6
cdr3_aa: ASSRLAGGSYNEQF

v_call: TRBV7-2
cdr3_aa: ASSRSGYNEQF

v_call: TRBV10-3
cdr3_aa: AIRPGQGLYEQY

v_call: TRBV10-3
cdr3_aa: AISEPGFYNEQF

v_call: TRBV27
cdr3_aa: ASSLGASLSSYNEQF

v_call: TRBV5-5
cdr3_aa: ASSHTGTTVYEQY

v_call: TRBV6-1
cdr3_aa: ASTRAGRETQY

v_call: TRBV19
cdr3_aa: ASSIGREVGGELF

v_call: TRBV5-1
cdr3_aa: ASSLEGGPGTEAF

v_call: TRBV7-2
cdr3_aa: ASSLGQGAGAQY

v_call: TRBV18
cdr3_aa: ASSPPSGETQY

v_call: TRBV7-2
cdr3_aa: ASSFTGYSNQPQH

v_call: TRBV12-1
cdr3_aa: ASSCTASGRRDEQY

v_call: TRBV4-2
cdr3_aa: ASRATLNTEAF

v_call: TRBV5-1
cdr3_aa: ASSSTEGTEAF

v_call: TRBV30
cdr3_aa: AWSAGRTYNSPLH

v_call: TRBV5-8
cdr3_aa: ASSLPGLAVHEQF

v_call: TRBV9
cdr3_aa: ASSVSTDRTEAF

v_call: TRBV19
cdr3_aa: ASSIDRGLAVGELF

v_call: TRBV5-1
cdr3_aa: ASRRTGTGELF

v_call: TRBV11-2
cdr3_aa: ASSPREGKAYEQY

v_call: TRBV30
cdr3_aa: AWSVRNEKLF

v_call: TRBV4-1
cdr3_aa: ASSRGRIMDNEQF

v_call: TRBV6-1
cdr3_aa: ASSAGVTREKLF